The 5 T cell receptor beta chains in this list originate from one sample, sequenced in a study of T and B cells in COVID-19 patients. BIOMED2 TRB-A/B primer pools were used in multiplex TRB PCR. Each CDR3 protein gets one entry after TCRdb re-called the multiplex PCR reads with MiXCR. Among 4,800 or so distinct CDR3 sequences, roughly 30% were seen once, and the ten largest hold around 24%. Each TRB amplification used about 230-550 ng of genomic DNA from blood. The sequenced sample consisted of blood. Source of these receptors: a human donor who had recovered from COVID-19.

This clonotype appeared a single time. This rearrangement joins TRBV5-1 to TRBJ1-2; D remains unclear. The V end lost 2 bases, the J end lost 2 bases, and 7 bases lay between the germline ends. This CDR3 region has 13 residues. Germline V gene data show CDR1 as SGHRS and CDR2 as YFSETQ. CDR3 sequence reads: CASSFTDNYGYTF. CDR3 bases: TGCGCCAGCAGCTTCACAGACAACTATGGCTACACCTTC.

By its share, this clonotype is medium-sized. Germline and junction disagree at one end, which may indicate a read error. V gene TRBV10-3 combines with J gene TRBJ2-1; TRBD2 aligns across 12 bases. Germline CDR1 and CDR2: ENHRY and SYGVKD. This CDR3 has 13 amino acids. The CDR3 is CAITGLAGTEQFF. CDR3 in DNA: TGTGCGATCACAGGACTAGCGGGAACTGAGCAGTTCTTC.

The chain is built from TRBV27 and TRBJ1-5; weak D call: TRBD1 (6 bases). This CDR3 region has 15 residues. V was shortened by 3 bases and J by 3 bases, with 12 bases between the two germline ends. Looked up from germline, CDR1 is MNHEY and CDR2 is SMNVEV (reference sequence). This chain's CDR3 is CASSFSGAFNQPQHF. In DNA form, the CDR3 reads TGTGCCAGCAGTTTTTCAGGGGCTTTCAATCAGCCCCAGCATTTT.

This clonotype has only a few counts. The CDR3 sequence is CASTPTMRAPLGMNTEAFF. The CDR3 DNA reads as TGTGCCAGTACCCCTACCATGAGGGCCCCATTGGGTATGAACACTGAAGCTTTCTTT. The V gene is TRBV19, the J gene TRBJ1-1, with D unclear. This CDR3 is built from 19 residues. Per germline, CDR1 LNHDA and CDR2 SQIVND (reference sequence). Trimming shortened V by 7 bases and J by 0 bases, and 27 bases separated the two germline ends.

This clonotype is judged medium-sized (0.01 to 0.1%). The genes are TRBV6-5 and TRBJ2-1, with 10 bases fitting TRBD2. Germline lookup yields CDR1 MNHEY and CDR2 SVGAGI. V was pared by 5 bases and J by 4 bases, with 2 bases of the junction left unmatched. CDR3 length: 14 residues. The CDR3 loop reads CASSGTSAYNEQFF. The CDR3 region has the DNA TGTGCCAGCAGTGGGACTAGCGCTTACAATGAGCAGTTCTTC.